This entry concerns a single T cell receptor (beta chain). Which antigen it targets is not known. Per-nucleotide qualities are absent, and no much larger clonotype sits a single base away. Trimming removed 4 bases from V and 4 bases from J; the gene matches leave 9 bases unexplained. Measured from the cysteine to the phenylalanine, the CDR3 is 15 residues long. The only DNA kept is the CDR3, 45 bases in frame from the first base. The germline V gene sets CDR1 to MDHEN and CDR2 to SYDVKM. The trial excluded patients who had a history of autoimmune disease or who were on systemic immunosuppression. Peripheral blood for TCR sequencing was drawn from every dose cohort at baseline, at cycle 4 day 1 and at cycle 7 day 1. The samples were taken from a phase I, first-in-human, multicenter, open-label dose-escalation trial of ivuxolimab. Adults with locally advanced or metastatic melanoma, renal cell carcinoma, hepatocellular carcinoma or head and neck squamous cell carcinoma were enrolled in the trial. Before TCR sequencing, CD4+ T cells and CD8+ T cells from peripheral blood were sorted into separate populations.

This sample was taken from a study of OX40 agonist ivuxolimab in advanced cancers. Context from the whole study: Ivuxolimab was an agonistic, fully human IgG2 monoclonal antibody directed against OX40 (CD134), a costimulatory receptor. Intravenous ivuxolimab was administered to patients every 2 weeks at six dose levels: 0.01, 0.1, 0.3, 1.5, 3 and 10 mg/kg. Of the 50 to 55 patients in dose escalation, about 20 had hepatocellular carcinoma, some 15 had melanoma, 9 had renal cell carcinoma and 9 had head and neck cancer. In the dose-escalation cohort, about four fifths of patients were male, and the mean age was 60 years with a range of roughly 20 to 80. Prior anti-PD-1, anti-PD-L1 or anti-CTLA-4 therapy was permitted, and checkpoint inhibitors had been received by more than 35% of dose-escalation patients. Partial responses occurred in three dose-escalation patients: two with cutaneous melanoma and one with hepatocellular carcinoma. Peripheral TCRbeta sequencing was intended to test whether TCR sequence diversity was altered and clonal T-cell expansion was caused by ivuxolimab. The paper describes the monotherapy dose-escalation part (N ≈ 50 patients) of the phase I trial of ivuxolimab. Beyond this particular receptor, the publication reports: Clonal expansion of both CD4+ and CD8+ blood T cells was observed from baseline to week 6 at doses 0.1 to 3.0 mg/kg. After ivuxolimab, CD8+ T cells had more expanded clones than CD4+ T cells on average. In partial responders in the 0.1-3.0 mg/kg groups, normalized peripheral clonal expansion was found to be among the lowest, especially among CD8+ T cells. Which antigens the clonally expanded peripheral T cells were specific for was not determined. Low levels of normalized T-cell clonal expansion were also seen in some nonresponding patients.

Genomic DNA was extracted from sorted cells for sequencing of the TCRbeta CDR3 region. The immunoSEQ Assay was used for sequencing of TCRbeta CDR3 regions. Entries here come from immuneACCESS through TCRdb and include only in-frame sequences with V and J called. Some clones fail to appear in such tables; in the studies checked, an unresolved V gene covers under half of the shortfall, and the cause of the remainder is unknown. The sample profile shows some 30,000 clones; about 90% of them were found once. The leading ten clones occupy roughly 15% of the sample. This clonotype originated in an adult with an advanced solid tumor such as melanoma, head and neck, liver or kidney cancer. The sample was CD4+ or CD8+ T cells sorted from blood, taken in a trial of the OX40 agonist ivuxolimab. The chain is encoded by TRBV28 joined to TRBJ2-7, with TRBD2 identical over 8 junction bases. The DNA sequence is as follows: TGTGCCAGCAGTTCCAAGCGGGAGTGGGTGTACGAGCAGTACTTC. Its amino acids are CASSSKREWVYEQYF.